Given below is one TCR beta chain in context. Its antigen remains unidentified. This sample stems from a study of cytomegalovirus exposure and HLA in healthy donors. Study-level results: Later, an analysis found that TCR clusters from the first cohort tended to co-occur in the roughly 110 validation repertoires. Cytomegalovirus association was listed for about 160 TCR beta chains.

The germline V and J ends were trimmed by 7 bases and 0 bases, with 13 bases remaining between them. This CDR3 has 15 amino acids. Germline CDR1 reads MDHEN; CDR2 reads SYDVKM. Method: immunoSEQ multiplex PCR; TCRdb's copy keeps in-frame clones and lacks some. This table holds more than 85,000 clones, around 89% found once. This clonotype was obtained from a woman in her twenties or thirties in good health and CMV-seropositive. Material for sequencing was PBMCs. The rearrangement links TRBV28 to TRBJ2-4; possibly TRBD2 for D (6 bases). The CDR3 nucleotides are TGTGCCAGCAAATCGGGAGTGCTAGCCAAAAACATTCAGTACTTC. It encodes CASKSGVLAKNIQYF.